These 22 T cell receptor beta chains originate from one sample sequenced in a study of cytomegalovirus exposure and HLA in healthy donors. Both 60 Vbeta primers and 13 Jbeta primers went into the PCR. The repertoire was sequenced with immunoSEQ multiplex PCR; TCRdb's copy has only in-frame clones and lacks some. The profile shows roughly 150,000 clones, around 77% of them singletons. Sequencing used PBMCs. These receptors were collected from a man aged 50-59 years in good health and CMV-seropositive.

The chain recombines TRBV7-2 with TRBJ2-2; D is unclear. Per the germline V gene, CDR1 is SGHTA and CDR2 is FQGNSA. The V and J ends lost 0 bases and 6 bases respectively, with 8 bases between them. This CDR3 is 14 amino acids long. The CDR3 sequence: CASSLARRPGELFF. The CDR3 bases are TGTGCCAGCAGCTTAGCGCGGAGACCCGGGGAGCTGTTTTTT.

The chain is built from TRBV7-6 and TRBJ2-2, with 8 bases lining up with TRBD1. V shed 5 bases, J shed 6 bases, and the junction held 14 bases outside the gene matches. Germline CDR1 is SGHVS and CDR2 is FNYEAQ. The CDR3 length is 17 residues. The DNA for the CDR3 is TGTGCCAGCAGCGTATCAGGGTGGCAGGGGGCGCCCGGGGAGCTGTTTTTT. Protein sequence: CASSVSGWQGAPGELFF.

The V and J genes are TRBV21-1 and TRBJ2-5; TRBD1, the table's D call, was not compared with the DNA. TRBV21-1 is tagged as a pseudogene. This CDR3 is built from 16 residues. The CDR3 nucleotides are TGTGCCAGCAGCAAAGGACAGAACAGGGGGCAAGAGACCCAGTACTTC. Translation gives CASSKGQNRGQETQYF.

V usage is TRBV5-1 and J usage is TRBJ2-2; 12 bases align to TRBD1. Germline values: CDR1 SGHRS, CDR2 YFSETQ. CDR3 length equals 16 residues. Germline trimming cut 3 bases from V and 7 bases from J; bases unmatched to any gene: 7. CDR3 sequence (DNA): TGCGCCAGCAGCTGGACCGGGACAGGGGGCCTCGGGGAGCTGTTTTTT. It yields the protein CASSWTGTGGLGELFF.

This rearrangement joins TRBV5-1 to TRBJ2-7; no clear D. CDR1 is SGHRS and CDR2 is YFSETQ in the germline V gene. The CDR3 is 13 amino acids. The ends were cut back, 5 bases at V and 2 bases at J, with 11 bases in the middle. In DNA form, the CDR3 reads TGCGCCAGCAGTCCATCAGGTGCCTACGAGCAGTACTTC. Amino acid sequence: CASSPSGAYEQYF. Drawing the rest from reference TRBV5-1 and TRBJ2-7, the complete variable domain is KAGVTQTPRYLIKTRGQQVTLSCSPISGHRSVSWYQQTPGQGLQFLFEYFSETQRNKGNFPGRFSGRQFSNSRSEMNVSTLELGDSALYLCASSPSGAYEQYFGPGTRLTVT.

V is TRBV9 and J is TRBJ1-1; 8 nucleotides match TRBD1. This CDR3 contains 13 residues. J lost 5 bases, V lost 4 bases, and 4 bases had no gene match. CDR1 is SGDLS and CDR2 is YYNGEE in the germline V gene. CDR3 loop: CASSTRTGTEAFF. In DNA, the CDR3 is TGTGCCAGCAGCACTAGGACAGGGACTGAAGCTTTCTTT. The full variable domain, rest sourced from reference TRBV9 and TRBJ1-1, is DSGVTQTPKHLITATGQRVTLRCSPRSGDLSVYWYQQSLDQGLQFLIQYYNGEERAKGNILERFSAQQFPDLHSELNLSSLELGDSALYFCASSTRTGTEAFFGQGTRLTVV.

CDR3 amino acids: CASRAFSGNTIYF. CDR3 nucleotides: TGTGCCAGTAGGGCCTTCTCTGGAAACACCATATATTTT. The gene calls are TRBV19 and TRBJ1-3; D unresolved. V was cut by 6 bases and J by 0 bases, with 6 bases left in between. CDR1 and CDR2 (germline): LNHDA, SQIVND (reference sequence). CDR3 length equals 13 residues. The entire variable domain, with the rest obtained from reference TRBV19 and TRBJ1-3, is as follows: DGGITQSPKYLFRKEGQNVTLSCEQNLNHDAMYWYRQDPGQGLRLIYYSQIVNDFQKGDIAEGYSVSREKKESFPLTVTSAQKNPTAFYLCASRAFSGNTIYFGEGSWLTVV.

The chain links TRBV30 to TRBJ1-6; 7 bases line up with TRBD1. Trimming cost V 5 bases and J 0 bases; bases outside gene matches: 4. The V gene's germline CDR1 is GTSNPN and CDR2 SVGIG (reference sequence). The length of the CDR3 is 15 residues. The CDR3 DNA reads as TGTGCCTGGGTGACAGGGAACTCCTATAATTCACCCCTCCACTTT. Residues: CAWVTGNSYNSPLHF.

The genes are TRBV5-1 and TRBJ2-3; tentatively, D is TRBD2 (7 bases). The V gene lost 4 bases and the J gene lost 4 bases, with 16 bases spanning the gap. Germline V lookup: CDR1 SGHRS, CDR2 YFSETQ. The CDR3 totals 15 residues. This CDR3 is CASSLGEGGPDTQYF. CDR3 DNA sequence: TGCGCCAGCAGCCTGGGGGAGGGGGGGCCAGATACGCAGTATTTT.

V usage is TRBV28 and J usage is TRBJ1-3, with D possibly being TRBD1 (5 bases). In germline, CDR1 is MDHEN, CDR2 SYDVKM. Trimming pared 5 bases from V and 4 bases from J, leaving 12 bases between. The CDR3 totals 14 residues. CDR3 region: CASSVMGGGNTIYF. DNA for the CDR3: TGTGCCAGCAGTGTGATGGGGGGGGGAAACACCATATATTTT.

This clone was observed once. The J gene is TRBJ1-4, the V gene TRBV9; D is unresolved. There are 16 residues in the CDR3. V lost 4 bases, J lost 6 bases, and 19 bases lay in between. In germline, CDR1 is SGDLS, CDR2 YYNGEE. The CDR3: CASSPSPELRHEKLFF. DNA of the CDR3: TGTGCCAGCAGCCCTTCCCCGGAACTGAGGCATGAAAAACTGTTTTTT.

V gene TRBV20-1 combines with J gene TRBJ2-3; the D is unclear. The CDR3 spans 10 residues. V was pared by 6 bases and J by 4 bases, with 5 bases between. Germline CDR1 is DFQATT and CDR2 is SNEGSKA (reference sequence). The CDR3 region has the DNA TGCAGTGCCGTCGCAGATACGCAGTATTTT. Its protein is CSAVADTQYF.

The genes are TRBV4-3 and TRBJ2-5; 12 nucleotides line up with TRBD2. The CDR3 runs to 18 residues. V shed 1 base, J shed 5 bases, and the junction held 11 bases outside the gene matches. Germline CDR1 and CDR2: LGHNA and YSLEER. CDR3 bases: TGCGCCAGCAGCCAAGGGCGGGCTAGCGGGGGGGTAAGGGAGACCCAGTACTTC. Translated: CASSQGRASGGVRETQYF.

This chain joins TRBV6-6 and TRBJ2-5, with D perhaps matching TRBD1 (6 bases). Germline CDR1 MNHNY, CDR2 SVGAGI (reference sequence). This CDR3 spans 12 amino acids. Trimming cost V 7 bases and J 2 bases, with 8 bases left between them. This CDR3 is CASKQGQETQYF. CDR3 nucleotide sequence: TGTGCCAGCAAGCAGGGGCAAGAGACCCAGTACTTC.

The chain recombines TRBV7-9 with TRBJ2-2; 7 bases match TRBD1. Germline V gene data show CDR1 as SEHNR and CDR2 as FQNEAQ (reference sequence). The ends lost 1 base at V and 7 bases at J; junction bases unmatched: 3. CDR3 length equals 14 residues. This CDR3 reads CASSLGAGGGELFF. The CDR3 DNA sequence: TGTGCCAGCAGCTTAGGCGCAGGGGGCGGGGAGCTGTTTTTT.

The genes are TRBV5-1 and TRBJ2-3; TRBD2 aligns across 8 bases. The length of the CDR3 is 16 residues. V dropped 4 bases and J dropped 3; count of bases not matched to a gene: 10. In germline, CDR1 is SGHRS, CDR2 YFSETQ. The CDR3 region is CASSPGTRRGTDTQYF. In nucleotides, the CDR3 is TGCGCCAGCAGCCCGGGGACTAGGAGGGGGACAGATACGCAGTATTTT.

This clone was seen more than once but under ten times. The V and J genes are TRBV6-1 and TRBJ1-2, with a tentative D call TRBD1 (6 bases). This CDR3 region has 13 residues. V was cut by 5 bases and J by 7 bases, with 14 bases left in between. The germline gives CDR1 MNHNS, CDR2 SASEGT. This chain's CDR3 is CASSFRDNAGYTF. CDR3 nucleotide sequence: TGTGCCAGCAGTTTCCGGGACAATGCTGGCTACACCTTC.

The chain couples TRBV5-6 to TRBJ2-1; TRBD1 matches at 7 bases. Germline values: CDR1 SGHDT, CDR2 YYEEEE. The V segment lost 0 bases and the J segment 8 bases; nucleotides outside the gene matches: 8. CDR3 length equals 15 residues. The CDR3 is CASSLALLTGYEQFF. The DNA for the CDR3 is TGTGCCAGCAGCTTGGCCCTCCTGACAGGGTATGAGCAGTTCTTC.

Here the CDR3 DNA reads TGCGCCAGCAGCCACGGGACAGTTTCCTACGAGCAGTACTTC. This gives the protein CASSHGTVSYEQYF. The chain carries TRBV4-1 and TRBJ2-7, with TRBD1 identical over 7 bases. V shed 3 bases and J 1 base; nucleotides not matched to a gene: 3. This CDR3 is 14 amino acids long. Germline values: CDR1 MGHRA, CDR2 YSYEKL.

This clone has just a few counts. This chain uses TRBV4-2 with TRBJ2-3; D is unresolved. The V and J ends lost 7 bases and 3 bases respectively, with 11 bases between them. This CDR3 has 13 residues. Germline V CDR1 and CDR2: LGHNA, YNFKEQ. DNA for the CDR3: TGTGCCAGCAAAAACGACTTAACAGATACGCAGTATTTT. Translated: CASKNDLTDTQYF.

The chain combines TRBV6-1 with TRBJ2-4; TRBD1 aligns across 9 bases. J lost 10 bases, V lost 4 bases, and 11 bases had no gene match. The germline CDR1 and CDR2 sequences are MNHNS and SASEGT. The CDR3 runs to 15 residues. CDR3 residues: CASSGTGQGDRIQYF. The CDR3 DNA follows: TGTGCCAGCAGTGGAACGGGACAGGGAGATCGGATTCAGTACTTC.

The chain uses TRBV15 and TRBJ2-3; D uncertain. CDR1 LNHNV and CDR2 YYDKDF come from the germline V gene (reference sequence). The CDR3 is made up of 12 amino acids. The V and J ends lost 0 bases and 7 bases respectively, with 5 bases between them. In nucleotides, the CDR3 is TGTGCCACCAGCAGAGATCTCTATACGCAGTATTTT. Its translation is CATSRDLYTQYF. Based on the CDR3 plus reference TRBV15 and TRBJ2-3, the full variable domain is DAMVIQNPRYQVTQFGKPVTLSCSQTLNHNVMYWYQQKSSQAPKLLFHYYDKDFNNEADTPDNFQSRRPNTSFCFLDIRSPGLGDTAMYLCATSRDLYTQYFGPGTRLTVL.